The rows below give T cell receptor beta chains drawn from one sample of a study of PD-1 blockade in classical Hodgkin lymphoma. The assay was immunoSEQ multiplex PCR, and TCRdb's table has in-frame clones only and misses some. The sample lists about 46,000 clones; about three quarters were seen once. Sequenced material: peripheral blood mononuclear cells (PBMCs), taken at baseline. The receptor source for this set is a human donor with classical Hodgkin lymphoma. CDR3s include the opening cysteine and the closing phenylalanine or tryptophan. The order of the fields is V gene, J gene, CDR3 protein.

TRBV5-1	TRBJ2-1	CASSLGGVSYNEQFF
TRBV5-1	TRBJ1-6	CASSLTRFSPLHF
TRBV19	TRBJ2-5	CASSIQTHGAETQYF
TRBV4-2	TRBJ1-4	CASSQGRSDQKLFF
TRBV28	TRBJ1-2	CASSPGQGAWGYTF
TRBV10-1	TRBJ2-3	CASSSAGVPDTQYF
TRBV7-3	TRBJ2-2	CASSPPGAAGELFF
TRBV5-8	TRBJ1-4	CASSLGEKLFF
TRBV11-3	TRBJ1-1	CASSTTAGLTGTEAFF
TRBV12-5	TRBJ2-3	CASGYGRFDTQYF
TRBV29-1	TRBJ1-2	CSVESGRYGYTF
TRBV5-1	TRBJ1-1	CASRQALFLDTEAFF